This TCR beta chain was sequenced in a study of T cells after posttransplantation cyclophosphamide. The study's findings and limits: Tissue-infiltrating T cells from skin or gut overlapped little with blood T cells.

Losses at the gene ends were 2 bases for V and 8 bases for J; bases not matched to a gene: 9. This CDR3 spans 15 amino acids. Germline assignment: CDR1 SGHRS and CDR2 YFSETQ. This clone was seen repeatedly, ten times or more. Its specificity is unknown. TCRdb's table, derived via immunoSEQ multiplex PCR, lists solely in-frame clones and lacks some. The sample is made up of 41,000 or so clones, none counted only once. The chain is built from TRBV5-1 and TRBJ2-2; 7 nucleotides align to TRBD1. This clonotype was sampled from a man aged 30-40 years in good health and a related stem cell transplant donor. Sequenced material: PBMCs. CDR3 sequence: CASSFSGTDGGELFF. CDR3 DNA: TGCGCCAGCAGCTTTTCCGGGACAGACGGGGGGGAGCTGTTTTTT.